The clone carrying this TCR beta chain was found once. This entry is derived from a study of shared clonotypes between healthy human individuals. Study-wide background: CD8 memory received one plate per donor, CD8 naive two, CD4 memory three and CD4 naive three.

The sorted-subset replicate PCRs were given 200 ng DNA, which is approximately 30,000 T cell genomes. The assay was immunoSEQ multiplex PCR, and TCRdb's table has in-frame clones only and misses some. Here the sample spans over a million clones, approximately 97% being singletons. The donor cohort consisted entirely of Caucasian adults residing in Nashville, Tennessee. CD45RA-negative memory and CD45RA+ naive subsets were split from the CD4+ cells. The V segment lost 1 base and the J segment 4 bases; nucleotides outside the gene matches: 5. The CDR3 consists of 16 residues. Germline V gene lookup returns CDR1 SGHVS and CDR2 FNYEAQ.

The TCR comes from a man aged 25-45 years in good health. Sequencing used naive CD4+ T cells sorted from blood. Noted subset: CD45RA+ positively selected. V gene TRBV7-6 combines with J gene TRBJ1-3; TRBD1 matches at 9 bases. CDR3 DNA sequence: TGTGCCAGCAGCTTAGTGACAGGGGGACCCGGAAACACCATATATTTT. Amino acid sequence: CASSLVTGGPGNTIYF.